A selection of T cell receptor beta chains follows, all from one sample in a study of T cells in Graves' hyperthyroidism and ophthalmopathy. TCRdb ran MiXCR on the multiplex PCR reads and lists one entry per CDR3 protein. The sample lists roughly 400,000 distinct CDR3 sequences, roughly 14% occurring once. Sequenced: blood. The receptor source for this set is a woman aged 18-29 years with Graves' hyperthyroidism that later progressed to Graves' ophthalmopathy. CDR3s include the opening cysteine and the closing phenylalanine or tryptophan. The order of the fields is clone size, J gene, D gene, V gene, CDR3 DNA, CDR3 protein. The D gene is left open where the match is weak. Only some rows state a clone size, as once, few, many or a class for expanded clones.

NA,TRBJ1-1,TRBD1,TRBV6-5,TGTGCCAGCAGTTCTGACAGGGTCGGCACTGAAGCTTTCTTT,CASSSDRVGTEAFF
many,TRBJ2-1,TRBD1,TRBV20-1,TGCAGTGCTAACCCCGGACAGGGGGCGGGCAATGAGCAGTTCTTC,CSANPGQGAGNEQFF
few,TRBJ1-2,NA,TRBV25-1,TGTGCCAGCAGTGAATATCCCGAAGACTATGGCTACACCTTC,CASSEYPEDYGYTF
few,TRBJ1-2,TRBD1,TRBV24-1,TGTGCCCCTAAGGACAGGGTCTATGGCTACACCTTC,CAPKDRVYGYTF
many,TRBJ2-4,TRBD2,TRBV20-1,TGCAGTGCTTCCGGGGGGGTGCGGGCCAAAAACATTCAGTACTTC,CSASGGVRAKNIQYF
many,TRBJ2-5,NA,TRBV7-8,TGTGCCAGCAGCTTAGTAATCATGCAGATTAAAGAGACCCAGTACTTC,CASSLVIMQIKETQYF
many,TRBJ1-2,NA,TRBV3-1,TGTGCCAGCAGCCACCGAGGGAATGGCTACACCTTC,CASSHRGNGYTF
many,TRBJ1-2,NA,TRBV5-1,TGCGCCAGCAGCATCGGGGAACCATCCTATGGCTACACCTTC,CASSIGEPSYGYTF
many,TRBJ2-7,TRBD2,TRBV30,TGTGCCTGGAGTAGGGGAGGGGCTCTCTACGAGCAGTACTTC,CAWSRGGALYEQYF
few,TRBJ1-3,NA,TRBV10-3,TGTGCCATCAGTGAACGGATCGGATCAAGCTCTGGAAACACCATATATTTT,CAISERIGSSSGNTIYF
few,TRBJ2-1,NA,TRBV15,TGTGCCACCAGCAGTCTGAACAATGAGCAGTTCTTC,CATSSLNNEQFF
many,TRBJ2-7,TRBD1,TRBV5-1,TGCGCCAGCAGCTTGACAGGGACAGGCTACGAGCAGTACTTC,CASSLTGTGYEQYF
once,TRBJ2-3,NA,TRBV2,TGTGCCAGCAGCACCTTAGATACGCAGTATTTT,CASSTLDTQYF
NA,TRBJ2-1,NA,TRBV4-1,TGCGCCAGCAGCCCATCCCGGCGGTATGACAATGAGCAGTTCTTC,CASSPSRRYDNEQFF
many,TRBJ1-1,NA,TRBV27,TGTGCCAGCAGTGAGGGTTCTGAAGCTTTCTTT,CASSEGSEAFF
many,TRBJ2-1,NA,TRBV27,TGTGCCAGCAGTCACCGGGGGAGCTCCTACAATGAGCAGTTCTTC,CASSHRGSSYNEQFF
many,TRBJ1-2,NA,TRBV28,TGTGCCAGCAGTTTTAGTGGGTTAGTGGCAAACTATGGCTACACCTTC,CASSFSGLVANYGYTF
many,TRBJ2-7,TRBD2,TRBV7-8,TGTGCCAGCAGCGCCCTGATTAGCGGGAACCGTTACGAGCAGTACTTC,CASSALISGNRYEQYF
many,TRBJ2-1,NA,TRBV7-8,TGTGCCAGCAGCTTAGAGGACCGTATCCATGAGCAGTTCTTC,CASSLEDRIHEQFF
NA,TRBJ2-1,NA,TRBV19,TGTGCCAGTAGTAACGCAAACCTTCCCTCCTACAATGAGCAGTTCTTC,CASSNANLPSYNEQFF
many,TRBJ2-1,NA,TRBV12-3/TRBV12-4,TGTGCCAGCAGTGAAAGAACAGGCCCGTCCTACAATGAGCAGTTCTTC,CASSERTGPSYNEQFF
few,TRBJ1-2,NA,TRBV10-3,TGTGCCACCGGAATGACGGAGGTTTATGGCTACACCTTC,CATGMTEVYGYTF